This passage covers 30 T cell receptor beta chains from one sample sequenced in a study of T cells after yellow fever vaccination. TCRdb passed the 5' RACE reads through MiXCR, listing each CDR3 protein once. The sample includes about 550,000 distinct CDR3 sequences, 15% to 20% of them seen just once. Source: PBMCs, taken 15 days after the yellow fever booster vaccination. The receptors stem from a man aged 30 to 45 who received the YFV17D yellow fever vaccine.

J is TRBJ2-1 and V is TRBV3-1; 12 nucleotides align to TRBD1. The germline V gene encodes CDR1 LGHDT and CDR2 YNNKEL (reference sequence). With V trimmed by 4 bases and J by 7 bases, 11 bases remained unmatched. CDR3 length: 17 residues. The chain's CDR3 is CASSPGDRGPQGNEQFF. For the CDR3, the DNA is TGTGCCAGCAGCCCTGGGGACAGGGGGCCTCAAGGGAATGAGCAGTTCTTC.

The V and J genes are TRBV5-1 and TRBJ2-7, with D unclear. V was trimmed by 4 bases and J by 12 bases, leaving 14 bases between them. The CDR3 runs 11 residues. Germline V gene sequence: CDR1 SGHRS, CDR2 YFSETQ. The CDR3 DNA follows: TGCGCCAGCAGCCCCGAGGATCGGCCGTACTTC. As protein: CASSPEDRPYF.

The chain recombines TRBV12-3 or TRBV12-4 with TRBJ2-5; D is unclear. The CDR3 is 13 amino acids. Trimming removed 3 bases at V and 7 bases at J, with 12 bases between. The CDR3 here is CASSFQPGGTQYF. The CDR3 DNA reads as TGTGCCAGCAGTTTTCAACCCGGCGGGACCCAGTACTTC.

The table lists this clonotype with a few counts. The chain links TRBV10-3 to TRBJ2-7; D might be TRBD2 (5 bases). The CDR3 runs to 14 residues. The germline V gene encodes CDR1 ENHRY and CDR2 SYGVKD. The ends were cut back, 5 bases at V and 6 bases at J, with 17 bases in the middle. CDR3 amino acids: CAISRLHGVLEQYF. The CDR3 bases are TGTGCCATCAGTAGACTACACGGGGTCCTCGAGCAGTACTTC.

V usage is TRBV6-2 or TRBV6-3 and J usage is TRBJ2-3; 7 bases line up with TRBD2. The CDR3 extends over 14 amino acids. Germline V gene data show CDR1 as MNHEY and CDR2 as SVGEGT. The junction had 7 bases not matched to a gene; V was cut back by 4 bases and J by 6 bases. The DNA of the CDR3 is TGTGCCAGCAGTTCCACGGGAGGAGTGGATACGCAGTATTTT. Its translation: CASSSTGGVDTQYF.

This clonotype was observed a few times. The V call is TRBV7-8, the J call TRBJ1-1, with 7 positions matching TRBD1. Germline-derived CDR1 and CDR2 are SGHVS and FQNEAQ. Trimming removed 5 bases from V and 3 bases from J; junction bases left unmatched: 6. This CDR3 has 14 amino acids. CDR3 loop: CASSVGTAYTEAFF. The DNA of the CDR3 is TGTGCCAGCAGCGTCGGGACAGCCTACACTGAAGCTTTCTTT.

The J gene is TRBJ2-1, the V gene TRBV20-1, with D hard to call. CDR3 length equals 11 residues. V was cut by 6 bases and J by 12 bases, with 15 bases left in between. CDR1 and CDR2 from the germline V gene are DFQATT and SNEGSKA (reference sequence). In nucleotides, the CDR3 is TGCAGTGCCGCCAAAGATGTGGTGCAGTTCTTC. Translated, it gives CSAAKDVVQFF.

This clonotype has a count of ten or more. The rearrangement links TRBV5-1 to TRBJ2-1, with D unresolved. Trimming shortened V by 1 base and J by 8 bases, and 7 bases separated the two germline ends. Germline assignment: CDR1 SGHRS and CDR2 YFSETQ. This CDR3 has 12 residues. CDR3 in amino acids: CASSLILDEQFF. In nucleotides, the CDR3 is TGCGCCAGCAGCTTGATCCTCGATGAGCAGTTCTTC. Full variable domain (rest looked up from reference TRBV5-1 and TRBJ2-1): KAGVTQTPRYLIKTRGQQVTLSCSPISGHRSVSWYQQTPGQGLQFLFEYFSETQRNKGNFPGRFSGRQFSNSRSEMNVSTLELGDSALYLCASSLILDEQFFGPGTRLTVL.

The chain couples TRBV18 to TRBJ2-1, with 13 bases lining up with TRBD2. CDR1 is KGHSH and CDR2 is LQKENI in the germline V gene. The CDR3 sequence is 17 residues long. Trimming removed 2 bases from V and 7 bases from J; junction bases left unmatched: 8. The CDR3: CASSPKLAGGPLNEQFF. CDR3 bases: TGTGCCAGCTCACCAAAACTAGCGGGAGGGCCGTTGAATGAGCAGTTCTTC.

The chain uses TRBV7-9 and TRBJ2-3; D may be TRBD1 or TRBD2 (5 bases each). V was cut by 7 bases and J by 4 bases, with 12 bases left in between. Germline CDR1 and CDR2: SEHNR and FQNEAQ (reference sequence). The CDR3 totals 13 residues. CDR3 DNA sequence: TGTGCCAGCATGGGGGAATACGCAGATACGCAGTATTTT. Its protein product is CASMGEYADTQYF.

The CDR3 nucleotides read TGTGCCAGCAGCTTAGGTAGTCCTGGAAACACCATATATTTT. This encodes CASSLGSPGNTIYF. The chain employs TRBV7-2 and TRBJ1-3; no clear D. V lost 1 base, J lost 2 bases, and 6 bases lay in between. The CDR3 runs to 14 residues. Germline V gives CDR1 SGHTA, CDR2 FQGNSA.

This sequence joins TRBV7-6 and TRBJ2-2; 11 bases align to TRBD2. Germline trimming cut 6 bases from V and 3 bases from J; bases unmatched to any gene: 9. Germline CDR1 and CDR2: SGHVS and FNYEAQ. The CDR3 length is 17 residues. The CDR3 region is CASSPLAGGADTGELFF. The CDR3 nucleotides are TGTGCCAGCAGTCCTCTAGCGGGAGGCGCCGACACCGGGGAGCTGTTTTTT.

For the CDR3, the DNA is TGTGCCAGCAGCCGGGGACAGACGCACACTGAAGCTTTCTTT. It codes for CASSRGQTHTEAFF. The chain is built from TRBV7-9 and TRBJ1-1; 7 nucleotides line up with TRBD1. Germline-derived CDR1 and CDR2 are SEHNR and FQNEAQ (reference sequence). This CDR3 comprises 14 residues. The V and J ends lost 5 bases and 3 bases, in that order; junction bases with no gene match: 6.

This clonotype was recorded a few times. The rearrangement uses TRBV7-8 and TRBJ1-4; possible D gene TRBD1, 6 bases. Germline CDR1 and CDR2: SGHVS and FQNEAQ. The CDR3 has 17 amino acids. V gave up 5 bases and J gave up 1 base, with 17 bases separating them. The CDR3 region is CASSRGGGRRTNEKLFF. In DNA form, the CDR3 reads TGTGCCAGCAGCCGAGGGGGGGGAAGGCGAACTAATGAAAAACTGTTTTTT.

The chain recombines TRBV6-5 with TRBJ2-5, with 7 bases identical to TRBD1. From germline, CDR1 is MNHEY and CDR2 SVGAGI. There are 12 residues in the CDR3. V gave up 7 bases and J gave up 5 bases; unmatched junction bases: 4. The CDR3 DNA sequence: TGTGCCAGCATCGGACAGGCGGAGACCCAGTACTTC. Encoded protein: CASIGQAETQYF.

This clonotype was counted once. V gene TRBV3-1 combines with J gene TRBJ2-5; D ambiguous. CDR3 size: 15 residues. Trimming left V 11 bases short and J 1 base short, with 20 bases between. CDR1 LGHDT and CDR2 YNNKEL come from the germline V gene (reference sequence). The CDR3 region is CACCQEWLPQETQYF. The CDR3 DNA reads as TGTGCCTGCTGCCAAGAATGGCTGCCCCAAGAGACCCAGTACTTC.

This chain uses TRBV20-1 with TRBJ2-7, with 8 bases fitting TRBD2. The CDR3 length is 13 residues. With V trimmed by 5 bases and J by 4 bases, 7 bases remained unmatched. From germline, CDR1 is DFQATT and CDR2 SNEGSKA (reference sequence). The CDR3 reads CSAYQRETYEQYF. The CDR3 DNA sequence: TGCAGTGCTTACCAGCGGGAGACTTACGAGCAGTACTTC.

The DNA of the CDR3 is TGCAGTGCTAGCCCAGGATTCATAGGGACTAGCGGGAGGCCGAGGGAGCAGTACTTC. Translated, it gives CSASPGFIGTSGRPREQYF. The rearrangement uses TRBV20-1 and TRBJ2-7; TRBD2 matches at 15 bases. This CDR3 has 19 residues. V shed 3 bases, J shed 7 bases, and the junction held 19 bases outside the gene matches. The germline CDR1 and CDR2 sequences are DFQATT and SNEGSKA (reference sequence).

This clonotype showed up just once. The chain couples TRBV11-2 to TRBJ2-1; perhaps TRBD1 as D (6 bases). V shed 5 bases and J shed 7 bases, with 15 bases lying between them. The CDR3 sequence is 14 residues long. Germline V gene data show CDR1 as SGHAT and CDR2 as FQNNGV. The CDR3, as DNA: TGTGCCAGCAGCCCAATGCAGGGGATGAATGAGCAGTTCTTC. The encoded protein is CASSPMQGMNEQFF.

CDR3 bases: TGTGCCAGCAGCCCCACGCCGGGAGAGCAGTACTTC. As protein: CASSPTPGEQYF. The V gene is TRBV7-3, the J gene TRBJ2-7; a weak D match, TRBD2 (5 bases). Germline V gene lookup returns CDR1 SGHTA and CDR2 FQGTGA. The CDR3 is made up of 12 amino acids. Trimming removed 5 bases from V and 7 bases from J, with 12 bases in between. Complete variable domain (other parts from reference TRBV7-3 and TRBJ2-7): GAGVSQTPSNKVTEKGKYVELRCDPISGHTALYWYRQSLGQGPEFLIYFQGTGAADDSGLPNDRFFAVRPEGSVSTLKIQRTERGDSAVYLCASSPTPGEQYFGPGTRLTVT.

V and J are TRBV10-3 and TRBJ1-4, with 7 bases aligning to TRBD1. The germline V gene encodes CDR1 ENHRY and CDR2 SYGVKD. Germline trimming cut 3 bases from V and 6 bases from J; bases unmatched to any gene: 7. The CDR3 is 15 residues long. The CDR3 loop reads CAISERGGGDEKLFF. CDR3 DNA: TGTGCCATCAGTGAAAGAGGGGGCGGTGATGAAAAACTGTTTTTT.

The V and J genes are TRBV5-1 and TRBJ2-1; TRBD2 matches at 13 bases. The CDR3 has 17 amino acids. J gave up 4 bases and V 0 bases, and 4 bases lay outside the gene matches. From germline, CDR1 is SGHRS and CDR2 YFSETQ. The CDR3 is CASSLGTSGSGYNEQFF. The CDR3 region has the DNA TGCGCCAGCAGCTTGGGGACTAGCGGGAGTGGGTACAATGAGCAGTTCTTC.

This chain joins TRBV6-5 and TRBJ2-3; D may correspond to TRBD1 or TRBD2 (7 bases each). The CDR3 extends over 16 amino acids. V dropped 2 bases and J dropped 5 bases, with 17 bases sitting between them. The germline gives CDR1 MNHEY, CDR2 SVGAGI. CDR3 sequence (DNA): TGTGCCAGCAGTTACGGCGTTCAGGGGGGGCGAGATACGCAGTATTTT. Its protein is CASSYGVQGGRDTQYF.

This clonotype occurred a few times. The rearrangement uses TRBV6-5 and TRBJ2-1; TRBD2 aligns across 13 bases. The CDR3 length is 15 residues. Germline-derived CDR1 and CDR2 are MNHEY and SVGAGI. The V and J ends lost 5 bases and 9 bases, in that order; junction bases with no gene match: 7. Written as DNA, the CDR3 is TGTGCCAGCAGTGTACCGACTAGCGGGAGGAGTGAGCAGTTCTTC. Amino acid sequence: CASSVPTSGRSEQFF.

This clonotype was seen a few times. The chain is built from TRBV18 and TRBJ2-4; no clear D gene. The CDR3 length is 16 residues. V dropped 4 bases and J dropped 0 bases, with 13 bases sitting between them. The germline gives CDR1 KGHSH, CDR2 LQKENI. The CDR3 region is CASSRTSSLAKNIQYF. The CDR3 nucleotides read TGTGCCAGCTCACGAACAAGTAGTCTAGCCAAAAACATTCAGTACTTC.

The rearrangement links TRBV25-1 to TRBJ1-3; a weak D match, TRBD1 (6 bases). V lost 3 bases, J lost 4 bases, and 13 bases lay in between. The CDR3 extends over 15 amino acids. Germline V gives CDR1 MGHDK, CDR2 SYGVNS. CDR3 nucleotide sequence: TGTGCCAGCAGTGATCCCGGGACATCGGGAAACACCATATATTTT. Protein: CASSDPGTSGNTIYF.

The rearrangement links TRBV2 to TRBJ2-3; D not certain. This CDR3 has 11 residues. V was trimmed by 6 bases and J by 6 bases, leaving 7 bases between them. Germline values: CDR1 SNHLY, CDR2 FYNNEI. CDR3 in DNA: TGTGCCAGCAGGGGGTACGATACGCAGTATTTT. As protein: CASRGYDTQYF.

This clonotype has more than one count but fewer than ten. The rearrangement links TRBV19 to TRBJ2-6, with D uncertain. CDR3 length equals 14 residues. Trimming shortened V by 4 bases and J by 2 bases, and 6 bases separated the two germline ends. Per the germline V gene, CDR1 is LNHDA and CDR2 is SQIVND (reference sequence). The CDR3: CASSTGPGANVLTF. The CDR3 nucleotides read TGTGCCAGTAGTACGGGCCCTGGGGCCAACGTCCTGACTTTC.

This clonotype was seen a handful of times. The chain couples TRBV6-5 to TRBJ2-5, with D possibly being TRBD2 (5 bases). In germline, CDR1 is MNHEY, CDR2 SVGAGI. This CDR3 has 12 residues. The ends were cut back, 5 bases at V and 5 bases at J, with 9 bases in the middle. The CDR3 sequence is CASSTSPETQYF. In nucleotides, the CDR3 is TGTGCCAGCAGTACTAGTCCTGAGACCCAGTACTTC.

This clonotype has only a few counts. The CDR3 here is CSARQQGTGANVLTF. CDR3 DNA: TGCAGTGCTAGACAACAGGGTACTGGGGCCAACGTCCTGACTTTC. The rearrangement uses TRBV20-1 and TRBJ2-6; perhaps TRBD1 as D (6 bases). This CDR3 comprises 15 residues. Trimming took 2 bases from V and 2 from J, leaving 10 bases between them. Germline-derived CDR1 and CDR2 are DFQATT and SNEGSKA (reference sequence).